This T cell receptor (beta chain) stems from a study of T cells after yellow fever vaccination. As for the study in general: SMART-Seq v4 Ultra Low Input prepared the low-cell-number fractions.

Making TCR cDNA involved 5'RACE template switching, which added UMIs and a universal primer site. TCRdb re-called the 5' RACE reads through MiXCR, storing one row per CDR3 protein. This table has hundreds of thousands of distinct CDR3 sequences, about 15% appearing once. The V gene lost 2 bases and the J gene lost 0 bases, with 8 bases spanning the gap. Germline assignment: CDR1 SGHTA and CDR2 FQGNSA. The CDR3 sequence is 15 residues long. General observations from the study: Contaminants from the bulk population, in the form of abundant clonotypes, could be found in FACS-sorted repertoires. Reappearance after the booster was observed for most primary-vaccination clones (roughly 97% CD4, over 70% CD8).

In regard to this clonotype: Antigen unknown.

The material sequenced was PBMCs, taken roughly 5 days after the first yellow fever vaccination. The chain links TRBV7-2 to TRBJ2-1, with D uncertain. This sequence was found in a man younger than 35 who received the YFV17D yellow fever vaccine. CDR3 residues: CASSLNDRSYNEQFF. CDR3 nucleotide sequence: TGTGCCAGCAGCTTAAACGACCGCTCCTACAATGAGCAGTTCTTC.